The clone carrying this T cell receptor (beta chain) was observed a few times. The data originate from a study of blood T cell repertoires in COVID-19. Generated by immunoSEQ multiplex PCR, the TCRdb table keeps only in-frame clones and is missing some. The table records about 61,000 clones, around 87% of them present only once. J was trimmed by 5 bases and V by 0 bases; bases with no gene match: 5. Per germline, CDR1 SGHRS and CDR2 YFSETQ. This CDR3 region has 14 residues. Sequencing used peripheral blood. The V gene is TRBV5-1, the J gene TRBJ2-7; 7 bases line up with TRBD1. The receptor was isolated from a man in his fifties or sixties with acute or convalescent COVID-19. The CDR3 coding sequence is TGCGCCAGCAGCTTGGGCCAGGGGGTTGACGAGCAGTACTTC. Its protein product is CASSLGQGVDEQYF.